Below, one T cell receptor beta chain is given with its context. Its matching antigen is unknown. This entry comes from a study of cytomegalovirus exposure and HLA in healthy donors. Overall study findings and caveats: Within an earlier analysis, most TCR beta V segments proved productive either about 90% or about 30% of the time. In a later analysis, TCR beta V- and J-gene trimming was associated with a missense DCLRE1C variant. A later analysis showed HLA-associated TCR beta chains outstripping equally common others in clonal expansion.

Donors consisted of healthy bone marrow donors. V was pared by 7 bases and J by 8 bases, with 5 bases of the junction left unmatched. CDR1 and CDR2 from the germline V gene are SNHLY and FYNNEI. The CDR3 covers 15 residues. The PCR contained 60 Vbeta and 13 Jbeta primers. Sequencing was performed with immunoSEQ multiplex PCR; in TCRdb, only in-frame clones are kept and a portion is missing. This sample has about 160,000 clones, with less than 80% found just once. The sequence was obtained from a man aged 35 to 55 in good health and CMV-seronegative. The sequenced sample consisted of PBMCs. This sequence joins TRBV2 and TRBJ2-2; the match to TRBD2 covers 15 bases. In nucleotides, the CDR3 is TGTGCCAGCATGGGACTAGCGGGGGGCCAGGGGGAGCTGTTTTTT. This gives the protein CASMGLAGGQGELFF.